These 31 T cell receptor beta chains came from one sample sequenced in a study of T cells after yellow fever vaccination. TCRdb used MiXCR to reprocess the 5' RACE reads, holding one entry per CDR3 protein. The table shows approximately 160,000 distinct CDR3 sequences, with around 9.3% occurring only once. Sequencing was performed on CD8+ T cells sorted from PBMCs, taken 45 days after the yellow fever booster vaccination. All receptors derive from a man between 18 and 29 years old who received the YFV17D yellow fever vaccine.

In this sample, this clonotype turned up a few times. CDR3: CASSSRGQSSTEQYV. The CDR3 coding sequence is TGTGCCAGCAGCTCCCGGGGACAGTCATCGACCGAGCAGTACGTC. V usage is TRBV7-8 and J usage is TRBJ2-7; 7 bases agree with TRBD1. This CDR3 has 15 amino acids. Germline CDR1 and CDR2: SGHVS and FQNEAQ. V lost 4 bases to trimming and J lost 6 bases; unmatched junction nucleotides: 12.

This clonotype was counted a few times. V gene TRBV7-3 combines with J gene TRBJ2-3; D gene unclear. Trimming took off 2 bases at V and 6 bases at J, with 9 bases between the two ends. The CDR3 covers 13 residues. Per germline, CDR1 SGHTA and CDR2 FQGTGA. The DNA for the CDR3 is TGTGCCAGCAGCTTAGGGGTCCGGGATACGCAGTATTTT. It encodes CASSLGVRDTQYF.

A remark on this clonotype: A much larger clone lies a single base off, so this may be a read error. This chain links TRBV6-5 with TRBJ2-7; a possible D gene is TRBD1 (5 bases). From germline, CDR1 is MNHEY and CDR2 SVGAGI. V was trimmed by 6 bases and J by 5 bases, leaving 14 bases between them. The CDR3 sequence is 13 residues long. The CDR3 nucleotides read TGTGCCAGCAGAAACTGGGGCGGCAACGAGCAGTACTTC. As protein: CASRNWGGNEQYF.

This clonotype has just a few counts. V usage is TRBV4-3 and J usage is TRBJ2-2, with 8 bases that match TRBD2. CDR1 LGHNA and CDR2 YSLEER come from the germline V gene. The CDR3 covers 16 residues. V dropped 4 bases and J dropped 4; count of bases not matched to a gene: 8. The CDR3 here is CASSRAGGVGTGELFF. The CDR3 DNA follows: TGCGCCAGCAGCCGTGCCGGGGGGGTAGGCACCGGGGAGCTGTTTTTT.

This clonotype was counted at least ten times. The chain couples TRBV6-2 or TRBV6-3 to TRBJ1-6, with D perhaps TRBD1 (6 bases). The germline V and J ends were trimmed by 0 bases and 7 bases, with 10 bases remaining between them. In germline, CDR1 is MNHEY, CDR2 SVGEGT. The CDR3 has 15 amino acids. CDR3 in amino acids: CASSYSGADNSPLHF. In nucleotides, the CDR3 is TGTGCCAGCAGTTACTCGGGGGCGGACAATTCACCCCTCCACTTT.

This clonotype occurred many times. This chain uses TRBV6-6 with TRBJ2-7; 8 bases agree with TRBD1. Unmatched junction bases numbered 14, after V lost 7 bases and J lost 6 bases. Germline V gene sequence: CDR1 MNHNY, CDR2 SVGAGI (reference sequence). The CDR3 runs 15 residues. As DNA, the CDR3 is TGTGCCAGCACCTTACTCGTGGACAGGGACCCCGAGCAGTACTTC. This translates into CASTLLVDRDPEQYF.

This clonotype was seen a few times. The gene calls are TRBV3-1 and TRBJ2-2, with TRBD2 matching over 12 bases. Germline V gene lookup returns CDR1 LGHDT and CDR2 YNNKEL (reference sequence). Trimming cost V 4 bases and J 7 bases; bases outside gene matches: 10. The CDR3 has 17 residues. The CDR3 DNA sequence: TGTGCCAGCAGCCCGCACGACCTAGCGGGGGGGGTCGGGGAGCTGTTTTTT. It is translated as CASSPHDLAGGVGELFF. The variable domain in full, completed from reference TRBV3-1 and TRBJ2-2, reads DTAVSQTPKYLVTQMGNDKSIKCEQNLGHDTMYWYKQDSKKFLKIMFSYNNKELIINETVPNRFSPKSPDKAHLNLHINSLELGDSAVYFCASSPHDLAGGVGELFFGEGSRLTVL.

In its sample, this clonotype was seen a few times. Compared with germline, one end of the junction differs, possibly owing to a read error. CDR3 bases: TGTGCCAGCATCTTAGTCGGCGGGGAGCTGTTTTTT. As protein: CASILVGGELFF. V and J are TRBV7-9 and TRBJ2-2; D unclear. Germline V gene lookup returns CDR1 SEHNR and CDR2 FQNEAQ (reference sequence). The CDR3 runs to 12 residues.

The chain has TRBV12-3 or TRBV12-4 and TRBJ2-2; 8 bases are shared with TRBD1. CDR3 length: 16 residues. V shed 1 base, J shed 0 bases, and the junction held 1 base outside the gene matches. This chain's CDR3 is CASSLGTGSNTGELFF. The CDR3 coding sequence is TGTGCCAGCAGTTTAGGGACAGGGTCGAACACCGGGGAGCTGTTTTTT.

The chain joins TRBV7-9 to TRBJ1-1; D might be TRBD1 (6 bases). Looked up from germline, CDR1 is SEHNR and CDR2 is FQNEAQ (reference sequence). V gave up 5 bases and J gave up 3 bases, with 19 bases separating them. The CDR3 extends over 16 amino acids. CDR3 sequence reads: CASSTPNRDPDTEAFF. The CDR3 DNA reads TGTGCCAGCAGCACACCGAACAGGGATCCGGACACTGAAGCTTTCTTT.

The V gene is TRBV24-1, the J gene TRBJ2-2, with 11 bases matching TRBD2. Trimming cost V 8 bases and J 4 bases; bases outside gene matches: 2. The CDR3 length is 14 residues. Germline V gives CDR1 KGHDR, CDR2 SFDVKD. The CDR3: CATKGTSGTGELFF. For the CDR3, the DNA is TGTGCCACCAAGGGGACTAGCGGCACCGGGGAGCTGTTTTTT.

This clonotype came up a few times. The chain is built from TRBV20-1 and TRBJ1-5; D is uncertain. Germline V gene sequence: CDR1 DFQATT, CDR2 SNEGSKA (reference sequence). CDR3 size: 15 residues. V was clipped by 3 bases and J by 2 bases, with 14 bases between them. CDR3 nucleotides: TGCAGTGCTAGCCGGGAGACCACGGGCAATCAGCCCCAGCATTTT. Amino acids: CSASRETTGNQPQHF.

This chain uses TRBV27 with TRBJ1-2; no definite D call. V lost 3 bases and J 2 bases, leaving 13 bases between the germline ends. Per the germline V gene, CDR1 is MNHEY and CDR2 is SMNVEV (reference sequence). The CDR3 spans 15 residues. CDR3 in amino acids: CASSFGSNLNYGYTF. For the CDR3, the DNA is TGTGCCAGCAGTTTCGGCAGTAACCTCAACTATGGCTACACCTTC.

This clonotype was seen a handful of times. This chain links TRBV10-3 with TRBJ2-5, with a possible D match to TRBD1 (8 bases). The germline V gene has CDR1 ENHRY and CDR2 SYGVKD. The V gene lost 5 bases and the J gene lost 5 bases, with 21 bases spanning the gap. The CDR3 extends over 16 amino acids. CDR3 residues: CAISPTGEGIGETQYF. The CDR3 bases are TGTGCCATCAGTCCGACAGGGGAGGGGATCGGGGAGACCCAGTACTTC.

This clonotype was counted many times. The CDR3 nucleotides read TGTGCCAGCAGCTCACTGGGGTTCACCGGGGAGCTGTTTTTT. Amino acid sequence: CASSSLGFTGELFF. The chain carries TRBV7-2 and TRBJ2-2; D gene unclear. The CDR3 totals 14 residues. The V end lost 4 bases, the J end lost 4 bases, and 10 bases lay between the germline ends. The germline CDR1 and CDR2 sequences are SGHTA and FQGNSA.

The table lists this clonotype with many counts. CDR3 DNA sequence: TGTGCCAGCAGTTTCGGGACAGGGGGCTACGAGCAGTACTTC. This sequence encodes CASSFGTGGYEQYF. The chain combines TRBV12-3 or TRBV12-4 with TRBJ2-7, with 11 bases identical to TRBD1. V was pared by 3 bases and J by 3 bases, with 1 base of the junction left unmatched. CDR3 size: 14 residues.

The chain recombines TRBV7-9 with TRBJ2-5, with D tentatively TRBD2 (6 bases). V was clipped by 7 bases and J by 3 bases, with 15 bases between them. There are 14 residues in the CDR3. Germline V gene data show CDR1 as SEHNR and CDR2 as FQNEAQ (reference sequence). The CDR3 region is CASTIPSDEETQYF. CDR3 bases: TGTGCCAGCACGATTCCTAGCGACGAAGAGACCCAGTACTTC.

This chain connects TRBV7-6 to TRBJ2-1; D remains ambiguous. Germline V CDR1 and CDR2: SGHVS, FNYEAQ. V lost 1 base, J lost 7 bases, and 17 bases lay in between. The CDR3 spans 16 residues. Here the CDR3 reads CASSLGGVSLENEQFF. The CDR3 DNA reads as TGTGCCAGCAGCTTAGGTGGGGTATCTCTTGAGAATGAGCAGTTCTTC.

The table lists this clonotype with a few counts. The rearrangement links TRBV4-3 to TRBJ1-2, with 8 positions matching TRBD1. CDR1 and CDR2 from the germline V gene are LGHNA and YSLEER. The trim removed 2 bases at V and 5 bases at J, leaving 4 bases unmatched. The CDR3 sequence is 14 residues long. The CDR3 sequence is CASSQTTGGYGYTF. The CDR3 region has the DNA TGCGCCAGCAGCCAAACCACAGGGGGGTATGGCTACACCTTC.

The chain combines TRBV12-3 or TRBV12-4 with TRBJ2-2; D remains unclear. V was clipped by 4 bases and J by 5 bases, with 8 bases between them. This CDR3 is built from 13 residues. CDR3 sequence: CASSYVSTGELFF. The CDR3 DNA reads TGTGCCAGCAGTTATGTGTCGACCGGGGAGCTGTTTTTT.

V is TRBV12-3 or TRBV12-4 and J is TRBJ1-2; D unresolved. CDR3 length: 11 amino acids. Trimming took off 6 bases at V and 3 bases at J, with 5 bases between the two ends. The CDR3 nucleotides read TGTGCCAGCAGGACACACTATGGCTACACCTTC. Translation gives CASRTHYGYTF.

This clonotype was found a few times. The gene calls are TRBV6-2 or TRBV6-3 and TRBJ1-1; D may be TRBD1 (6 bases). With 3 bases removed from V and 2 bases from J, the gap between germline ends came to 13 bases. Germline V gives CDR1 MNHEY, CDR2 SVGEGT. CDR3 length: 15 residues. CDR3 residues: CASSYRTGINTEAFF. The CDR3 DNA reads TGTGCCAGCAGTTATCGAACAGGGATAAACACTGAAGCTTTCTTT.

This clonotype was seen at least ten times. V gene TRBV27 combines with J gene TRBJ1-1; tentatively, D is TRBD1 (5 bases). This CDR3 region has 15 residues. The germline V gene has CDR1 MNHEY and CDR2 SMNVEV (reference sequence). V was pared by 3 bases and J by 4 bases, with 15 bases between. CDR3 sequence (DNA): TGTGCCAGCAGTTTTGGGGTGGGGGGGTCCACTGAAGCTTTCTTT. It codes for CASSFGVGGSTEAFF.

DNA of the CDR3: TGCGCCAGCAGCCAAGATTGGAACGAGGGGGCTCTCTCTAACTATGGCTACACCTTC. This codes for CASSQDWNEGALSNYGYTF. The chain couples TRBV4-3 to TRBJ1-2; 7 bases fit TRBD1. CDR1 LGHNA and CDR2 YSLEER come from the germline V gene. The junction had 13 bases not matched to a gene; V was cut back by 0 bases and J by 0 bases. This CDR3 has 19 residues.

The chain combines TRBV7-9 with TRBJ2-4; 7 nucleotides line up with TRBD1. This CDR3 has 16 residues. V lost 1 base and J lost 4; bases outside the gene matches: 7. Germline-derived CDR1 and CDR2 are SEHNR and FQNEAQ (reference sequence). CDR3 sequence reads: CASSLGQGPSKNIQYF. CDR3 nucleotides: TGTGCCAGCAGCTTAGGACAGGGACCTTCTAAAAACATTCAGTACTTC.

This clonotype was seen only a few times. The chain has TRBV15 and TRBJ2-7, with TRBD1 matching over 8 bases. The CDR3 runs 13 residues. Germline V CDR1 and CDR2: LNHNV, YYDKDF (reference sequence). J gave up 4 bases and V 3 bases, and 2 bases lay outside the gene matches. The CDR3 nucleotides read TGTGCCACCAGCAGGGGGACAGGATACGAGCAGTACTTC. It is translated as CATSRGTGYEQYF.

This clonotype was counted between two and nine times. The chain uses TRBV29-1 and TRBJ2-3; D is perhaps TRBD1 (5 bases). V was shortened by 0 bases and J by 1 base, with 8 bases between the two germline ends. There are 14 residues in the CDR3. Looked up from germline, CDR1 is SQVTM and CDR2 is ANQGSEA. Here the CDR3 reads CSVEDVGGTDTQYF. CDR3 nucleotide sequence: TGCAGCGTTGAAGATGTAGGGGGCACAGATACGCAGTATTTT.

This clonotype was counted many times. The V call is TRBV7-9, the J call TRBJ2-7; D is possibly TRBD1 or TRBD2 (5 bases each). Germline V gene sequence: CDR1 SEHNR, CDR2 FQNEAQ (reference sequence). CDR3 size: 11 residues. The V gene lost 5 bases and the J gene lost 4 bases, with 6 bases spanning the gap. CDR3: CASSEGYEQYV. The CDR3 DNA reads TGTGCCAGCAGCGAGGGGTACGAGCAGTACGTC.

This clonotype was seen more than once but under ten times. The V and J genes are TRBV5-6 and TRBJ2-7; 8 nucleotides align to TRBD1. This CDR3 has 14 amino acids. CDR1 and CDR2 from the germline V gene are SGHDT and YYEEEE. The V and J ends lost 4 bases and 2 bases, in that order; junction bases with no gene match: 5. CDR3 coding DNA: TGTGCCAGCAGCCCGACAGGGGCTACCTACGAGCAGTACGTC. Translated, it gives CASSPTGATYEQYV.

This clonotype was seen more than once but under ten times. The V gene is TRBV9, the J gene TRBJ2-2, with D perhaps TRBD2 (5 bases). Trimming left V 1 base short and J 1 base short, with 8 bases between. CDR1 is SGDLS and CDR2 is YYNGEE in the germline V gene. The CDR3 is 15 amino acids. CDR3 coding DNA: TGTGCCAGCAGCGTATCGGGAATGAACACCGGGGAGCTGTTTTTT. This gives the protein CASSVSGMNTGELFF.

This clonotype was observed a handful of times. This chain connects TRBV4-1 to TRBJ1-5; D not certain. CDR1 MGHRA and CDR2 YSYEKL come from the germline V gene. The length of the CDR3 is 17 residues. Between the trimmed V and J ends, which lost 1 base and 7 bases, there was a span of 20 bases. CDR3 coding DNA: TGCGCCAGCAGCCAAGTGGCCGTATCCGCAATTAGACAGCCCCAGCATTTT. It is translated as CASSQVAVSAIRQPQHF.